The 20 T cell receptor beta chains presented below share a single source sample, sequenced in a study of tissue T cells after allogeneic stem cell transplantation. Indicated time point: mouse harvest day 14 after allogeneic transplant. Tail vein injection delivered 10^7 T-cell-depleted bone marrow cells and 10^6 splenic CD5+ T cells. Produced via immunoSEQ multiplex PCR; TCRdb's table is partial and in-frame only. The sample carries about 5,100 clones, approximately 40% recorded once. The sequenced material came from gut tissue. Source of these receptors: a female BALB/c mouse given C57BL/6 T cells with graft-versus-host disease after an allogeneic hematopoietic cell transplant.

Notes on this clone: All gene names here are mouse names. The read stops 1 residue short of the end of the CDR3; the missing end is completed from the germline J gene. The genes are TRBV3 and TRBJ2-7; 10 positions match TRBD1. Per germline, CDR1 SNHLY and CDR2 FYNGKV (reference sequence). V was clipped by 5 bases and J by 0 bases; unmatched bases: 4. The CDR3 has 15 amino acids. The sequenced CDR3 bases are TGTGCCAGCAGCCTGGACAGGGGGAGCTCCTATGAACAGTAC. Its protein product is CASSLDRGSSYEQY. In full, the CDR3 reads CASSLDRGSSYEQYF. Together with reference TRBV3 and TRBJ2-7, the CDR3 gives the full variable domain: GPKVLQIPSHQIIDMGQMVTLNCDPVSNHLYFYWYKQILGQQMEFLVNFYNGKVMEKSKLFKDQFSVERPDGSYFTLKIQPTALEDSAVYFCASSLDRGSSYEQYFGPGTRLTVL.

As concerns this clone: Gene and germline names: mouse. The CDR3 end is not reached by the read, which stops 1 residue before it; the germline J gene fills it in. The chain combines TRBV13-2 with TRBJ1-4; perhaps TRBD1 as D (6 bases). The V gene's germline CDR1 is NNHNN and CDR2 SYGAGS (reference sequence). The CDR3 sequence is 15 residues long. The V and J ends lost 2 bases and 4 bases respectively, with 12 bases between them. The covered CDR3 bases are TGTGCCAGCGGTGACACAGGGAGCCTCAACGAAAGATTATTT. Its translation is CASGDTGSLNERLF. The entire CDR3 reads CASGDTGSLNERLFF.

Regarding this clone: Mouse names are used for the genes. The missing CDR3 end, 1 residue past where the read stops, is filled in from the germline J gene. The gene calls are TRBV23 and TRBJ2-5; the D call in the table, TRBD2, was not verified against the DNA. Looked up from germline, CDR1 is KGHTA and CDR2 is FQNQQP. There are 14 residues in the CDR3. Here the CDR3 reads CSSSMTGDQDTQYF. The sequenced part of the CDR3 DNA is TGCTCCAGCAGTATGACTGGGGACCAAGACACCCAGTAC.

Notes on this clone: Any gene name here is a mouse gene name. The CDR3 extends 1 residue past the end of the read, so its final part is completed from the germline J gene. The chain combines TRBV24 with TRBJ2-7; 9 bases map to TRBD1. Trimming at V came to 3 bases and at J to 7 bases, leaving 7 bases not matched to a gene. CDR3 size: 14 residues. The germline CDR1 and CDR2 sequences are KGHTA and FRNEEI. The part of the CDR3 DNA that was read is TGTGCCAGCAGTCTTCGGACAGGGGAGGGGGAACAGTAC. Its translation: CASSLRTGEGEQY. The entire CDR3 protein is CASSLRTGEGEQYF.

Notes on this clone: The gene names given are mouse names. Sequencing ends 1 residue short of the CDR3 end; the germline J gene provides the rest. This rearrangement joins TRBV26 to TRBJ2-1, with D perhaps TRBD2 (6 bases). Trimming pared 3 bases from V and 4 bases from J, leaving 7 bases between. Per the germline V gene, CDR1 is KGHPV and CDR2 is FQNQEV (reference sequence). The CDR3 sequence is 13 residues long. The sequenced CDR3 bases are TGTGCCAGCAGTCTCTGGGGTTATGCTGAGCAGTTC. It codes for CASSLWGYAEQF. The entire CDR3 reads CASSLWGYAEQFF.

This clone was seen more than once but under ten times. Mouse gene names apply. The CDR3 is cut off 1 residue early in the read; its end comes from the germline J gene. V is TRBV23 and J is TRBJ1-2; the DNA was not compared with TRBD1, the D call given in the table. There are 15 residues in the CDR3. Germline lookup yields CDR1 KGHTA and CDR2 FQNQQP. This CDR3 reads CSSSQKAGGNSDYTF. The CDR3 DNA, read in part, is TGCTCCAGCAGTCAAAAGGCAGGGGGAAACTCCGACTACACC.

This clone was counted only a few times. These gene names are mouse names. CDR3 sequence reads: CASRDRGSSAETLYF. The covered CDR3 bases are TGTGCCAGCCGGGACAGGGGGAGTAGTGCAGAAACGCTGTAT. The rearrangement joins TRBV13-3 to TRBJ2-3; 11 bases are a match to TRBD1. The read gets to within 1 residue of the CDR3 end, and the germline J gene fills in the rest. Per germline, CDR1 NNHDY and CDR2 SYVADS. The CDR3 spans 15 residues. The V segment lost 7 bases and the J segment 0 bases; nucleotides outside the gene matches: 4.

This clone was observed once. Mouse germline and gene names are used. The sequenced fragment ends 1 residue before the CDR3 boundary, so the rest is inferred from the germline J gene. This rearrangement joins TRBV31 to TRBJ2-2, with TRBD2 matching over 12 bases. Germline loops: CDR1 GKSSPN, CDR2 SITVG. CDR3 size: 17 residues. J lost 4 bases, V lost 0 bases, and 6 bases had no gene match. The CDR3 spells CAWSLRLGGRGTGQLYF. The covered CDR3 bases are TGTGCCTGGAGTCTACGACTGGGGGGGCGCGGCACCGGGCAGCTCTAC.

In regard to this clone: One end of the junction is discordant with germline, which a read error may explain. Germline and genes here are mouse. The CDR3 extends 1 residue past the end of the read, so its final part is completed from the germline J gene. V and J are TRBV15 and TRBJ2-7, with 10 nucleotides matching TRBD2. Germline V gene lookup returns CDR1 SGHND and CDR2 FRSKSL. This CDR3 contains 13 residues. The CDR3 DNA, read in part, is TGTGCCAGCAGTTTCTGGGGGGGCTATGGACAGTAC. Protein sequence: CASSFWGGYGQY. The full CDR3 protein reads CASSFWGGYGQYF.

By its share, this clone is medium-sized. Genes and germline are mouse. The read ends 1 residue early relative to the CDR3; the germline J gene fills the gap. The chain employs TRBV16 and TRBJ2-5; TRBD2 matches 7 bases. The CDR3 is made up of 15 amino acids. The V segment lost 5 bases and the J segment 3 bases; nucleotides outside the gene matches: 8. Germline CDR1 reads SGHSA; CDR2 reads FRNQAP. The CDR3 reads CASSPDRTGQDTQYF. The CDR3 bases that were read are TGTGCAAGCAGCCCAGATAGGACTGGTCAAGACACCCAGTAC. The complete variable domain, with remaining parts taken from reference TRBV16 and TRBJ2-5, reads NAGVIQTPRHKVTGKGQEATLWCEPISGHSAVFWYRQTIVQGLEFLTYFRNQAPIDDSGMPKERFSAQMPNQSHSTLKIQSTQPQDSAVYLCASSPDRTGQDTQYFGPGTRLLVL.

In the case of this clone: Gene names follow the mouse nomenclature. The sequence runs out 1 residue before the end of the CDR3; the remainder is reconstructed from the germline J gene. The chain couples TRBV13-3 to TRBJ2-1; D is possibly TRBD1 or TRBD2 (5 bases each). The V and J ends lost 3 bases and 1 base respectively, with 5 bases between them. CDR3 length: 13 amino acids. Looked up from germline, CDR1 is NNHDY and CDR2 is SYVADS. CDR3 in amino acids: CASSGGNYAEQFF. CDR3 DNA (partial): TGTGCCAGCAGTGGGGGGAACTATGCTGAGCAGTTC.

This clone counts as medium-sized. The gene symbols are mouse symbols. The sequenced part of the CDR3 DNA is TGTGCCAGCAGTCCACAGGGGGGATTTGAACAGTAC. It is translated as CASSPQGGFEQY. The entire CDR3 protein is CASSPQGGFEQYF. V and J are TRBV26 and TRBJ2-7, with 8 nucleotides matching TRBD1. The read ends 1 residue shy of where the CDR3 ends; the end is completed using the germline J gene. With 4 bases clipped from V and 6 bases from J, the junction kept 5 bases outside the gene matches. CDR1 and CDR2 (germline): KGHPV, FQNQEV (reference sequence). The CDR3 totals 13 residues.

In the case of this clone: Since a much larger clone is just one base distant, this may be a read error. The germline and genes are mouse ones. Sequencing ends 1 residue short of the CDR3 end; the germline J gene provides the rest. Within the sample, other DNA sequences also encode this same CDR3. The chain carries TRBV16 and TRBJ2-3, with D possibly TRBD1 on 5 matching bases. The CDR3 runs 11 residues. Germline CDR1 is SGHSA and CDR2 is FRNQAP. Trimming stripped 5 bases from V and 9 bases from J, with 9 bases between. CDR3 DNA (partial): TGTGCAAGCAGCACACAGGAGACGCTGTAT. It yields the protein CASSTQETLY. The whole CDR3 sequence reads CASSTQETLYF.

Remarks on this clone: Mouse gene names apply. The read stops 1 residue short of the end of the CDR3; the missing end is completed from the germline J gene. V usage is TRBV2 and J usage is TRBJ2-4; TRBD1 is a possible D gene (6 bases). CDR3 length equals 15 residues. CDR1 and CDR2 from the germline V gene are LGHNA and YSYQKL. V lost 1 base and J lost 0, with 8 bases in between. Incomplete CDR3 DNA: TGTGCCAGCAGCCAAGCAGGGGTTAGTCAAAACACCTTGTAC. Encoded protein: CASSQAGVSQNTLY. The CDR3 reads in full as CASSQAGVSQNTLYF.

For this clone: All gene names here are mouse names. With the read ending 1 residue before the CDR3 end, the germline J gene is used to fill in that end. This chain uses TRBV23 with TRBJ1-4; the D call TRBD1 from the table was never checked on the DNA. Germline V gene lookup returns CDR1 KGHTA and CDR2 FQNQQP. The CDR3 has 13 residues. CDR3 residues: CSSSQRANERLFF. CDR3 bases read: TGCTCCAGCAGTCAAAGGGCCAACGAAAGATTATTT.

Comment on this clone: Gene names are the mouse ones. The read is 1 residue too short to cover the CDR3 end, so that end is filled in from the germline J gene. This chain links TRBV31 with TRBJ2-7; D call uncertain. The CDR3 loop spans 13 amino acids. CDR1 GKSSPN and CDR2 SITVG come from the germline V gene. The V gene lost 2 bases and the J gene lost 0 bases, with 8 bases spanning the gap. The covered CDR3 bases are TGTGCCTGGAGTAACTCGAGCTCCTATGAACAGTAC. Its protein is CAWSNSSSYEQY. Given in full, the CDR3 is CAWSNSSSYEQYF. Full variable domain (rest looked up from reference TRBV31 and TRBJ2-7): AQTIHQWPVAEIKAVGSPLSLGCTIKGKSSPNLYWYWQATGGTLQQLFYSITVGQVESVVQLNLSASRPKDDQFILSTEKLLLSHSGFYLCAWSNSSSYEQYFGPGTRLTVL.

Note on this clone: Any gene name here is a mouse gene name. Sequencing ends 1 residue short of the CDR3 end; the germline J gene provides the rest. The rearrangement joins TRBV26 to TRBJ2-1, with 9 nucleotides matching TRBD1. The CDR3 runs to 14 residues. Germline loops: CDR1 KGHPV, CDR2 FQNQEV (reference sequence). V lost 5 bases to trimming and J lost 4 bases; unmatched junction nucleotides: 3. The covered CDR3 bases are TGTGCCAGCAGTAGACAGGGGGAATATGCTGAGCAGTTC. It yields the protein CASSRQGEYAEQF. The whole CDR3 sequence is CASSRQGEYAEQFF.

As to this clone: These gene names are mouse names. The sequence runs out 1 residue before the end of the CDR3; the remainder is reconstructed from the germline J gene. The chain uses TRBV3 and TRBJ2-1; TRBD1 matches at 7 bases. CDR3 length: 14 amino acids. Germline CDR1 SNHLY, CDR2 FYNGKV (reference sequence). Trimming cost V 3 bases and J 3 bases; bases outside gene matches: 2. Partial CDR3 DNA: TGTGCCAGCAGCTTCGGGACAGTCTATGCTGAGCAGTTC. Residues: CASSFGTVYAEQF. The whole CDR3 sequence is CASSFGTVYAEQFF.

Worth noting for this clone: One junction end does not reproduce the germline sequence, and a read error may be involved. Genes here carry mouse names. The CDR3 is cut off 1 residue early in the read; its end comes from the germline J gene. The genes are TRBV26 and TRBJ1-2; D ambiguous. This CDR3 contains 13 residues. Germline V gives CDR1 KGHPV, CDR2 FQNQEV (reference sequence). CDR3 in amino acids: CASNLSASSDYTF. Partial CDR3 DNA: TGTGCCAGCAATCTGTCGGCGAGCTCCGACTACACC.

In its sample, this clone is medium-sized (0.01 to 0.1%). Gene names denote mouse genes. The CDR3 end is not reached by the read, which stops 1 residue before it; the germline J gene fills it in. The chain carries TRBV19 and TRBJ2-7; D gene ambiguous. V lost 1 base and J lost 0, with 5 bases in between. The CDR3 is 13 amino acids. Looked up from germline, CDR1 is FNHDT and CDR2 is SITEND (reference sequence). The part of the CDR3 DNA that was read is TGTGCCAGCAGTATACGGGTCTCCTATGAACAGTAC. This gives the protein CASSIRVSYEQY. In full, the CDR3 is CASSIRVSYEQYF.